This T cell receptor beta chain originates from a study of T-cell memory formation after mild COVID-19. J was trimmed by 0 bases and V by 5 bases; bases with no gene match: 4. This CDR3 comprises 15 residues. Germline assignment: CDR1 SEHNR and CDR2 FQNEAQ (reference sequence). TCRdb reprocessed the 5' RACE reads via MiXCR and lists one record per CDR3 protein. The sample lists under 300,000 distinct CDR3 sequences; more than 8% were seen once. Sequencing was performed on PBMCs or a T cell subset sorted from them (not recorded which). This chain uses TRBV7-9 with TRBJ1-5, with 7 nucleotides matching TRBD1. The TCR comes from a man aged 18 to 35 who had mild COVID-19 (a few samples of this study predate the infection). Cell type and time point are not known. In DNA form, the CDR3 reads TGTGCCAGCAGCCTGGGACAGTATAGCAATCAGCCCCAGCATTTT. As protein: CASSLGQYSNQPQHF.